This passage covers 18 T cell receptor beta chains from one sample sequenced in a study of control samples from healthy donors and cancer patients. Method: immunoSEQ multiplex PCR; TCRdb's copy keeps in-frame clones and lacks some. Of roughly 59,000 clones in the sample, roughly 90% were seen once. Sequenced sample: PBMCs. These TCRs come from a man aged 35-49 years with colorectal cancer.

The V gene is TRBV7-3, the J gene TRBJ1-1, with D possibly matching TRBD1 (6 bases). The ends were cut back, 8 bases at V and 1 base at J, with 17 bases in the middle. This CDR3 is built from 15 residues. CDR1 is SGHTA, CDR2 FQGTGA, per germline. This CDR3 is CASSTPRGKNTEAFF. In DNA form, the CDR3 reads TGTGCCAGCTCCACTCCGAGGGGGAAGAACACTGAAGCTTTCTTT.

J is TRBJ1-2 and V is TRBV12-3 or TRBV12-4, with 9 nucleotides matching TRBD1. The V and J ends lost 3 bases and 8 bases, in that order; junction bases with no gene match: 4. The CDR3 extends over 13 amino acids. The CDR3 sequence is CASSFRDREGYTF. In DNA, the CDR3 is TGTGCCAGCAGTTTCAGGGACAGGGAAGGCTACACCTTC.

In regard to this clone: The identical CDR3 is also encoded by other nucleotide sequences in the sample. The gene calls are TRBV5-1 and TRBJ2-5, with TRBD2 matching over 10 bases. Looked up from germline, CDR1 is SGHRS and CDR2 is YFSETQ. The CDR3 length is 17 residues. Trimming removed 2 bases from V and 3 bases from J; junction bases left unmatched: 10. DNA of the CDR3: TGCGCCAGCAGCTTAGGGGGAGCGGGGGGGCCAGAAGAGACCCAGTACTTC. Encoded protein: CASSLGGAGGPEETQYF.

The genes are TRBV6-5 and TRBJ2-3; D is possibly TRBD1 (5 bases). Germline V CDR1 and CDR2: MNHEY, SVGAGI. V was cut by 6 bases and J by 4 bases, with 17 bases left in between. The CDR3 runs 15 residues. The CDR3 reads CASRPWQGRADTQYF. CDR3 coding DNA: TGTGCCAGCAGGCCGTGGCAGGGAAGGGCAGATACGCAGTATTTT.

In nucleotides, the CDR3 is TGTGCCAGCAGGGGACAGGGGAGCTATGGCTACACCTTC. This codes for CASRGQGSYGYTF. The chain uses TRBV2 and TRBJ1-2, with 10 positions matching TRBD1. The ends lost 6 bases at V and 4 bases at J; junction bases unmatched: 2. The CDR3 runs to 13 residues. Germline-derived CDR1 and CDR2 are SNHLY and FYNNEI.

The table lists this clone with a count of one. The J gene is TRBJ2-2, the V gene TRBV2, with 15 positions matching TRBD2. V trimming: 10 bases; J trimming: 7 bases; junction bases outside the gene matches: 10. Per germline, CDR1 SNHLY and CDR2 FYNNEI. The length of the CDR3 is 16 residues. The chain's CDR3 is CATSGTSGGRYGELFF. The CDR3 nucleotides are TGTGCCACTTCCGGGACTAGCGGGGGGCGATACGGGGAGCTGTTTTTT.

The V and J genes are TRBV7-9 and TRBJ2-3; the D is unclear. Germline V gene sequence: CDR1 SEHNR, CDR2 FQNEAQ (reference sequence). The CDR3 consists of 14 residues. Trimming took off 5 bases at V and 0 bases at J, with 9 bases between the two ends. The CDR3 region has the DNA TGTGCCAGCAGCCCTGACACGAGCACAGATACGCAGTATTTT. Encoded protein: CASSPDTSTDTQYF.

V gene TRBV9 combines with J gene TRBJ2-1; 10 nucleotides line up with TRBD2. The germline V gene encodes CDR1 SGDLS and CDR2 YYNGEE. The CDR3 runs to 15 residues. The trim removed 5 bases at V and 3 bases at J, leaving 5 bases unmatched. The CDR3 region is CASSRTSGYYNEQFF. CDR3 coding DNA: TGTGCCAGCAGTCGGACTAGCGGATACTACAATGAGCAGTTCTTC.

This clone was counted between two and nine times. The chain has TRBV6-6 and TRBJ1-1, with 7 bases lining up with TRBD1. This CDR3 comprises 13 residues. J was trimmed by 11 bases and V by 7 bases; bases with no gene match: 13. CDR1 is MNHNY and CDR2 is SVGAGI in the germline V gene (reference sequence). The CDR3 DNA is TGTGCCAGCACCGGGGACAGCTTAAGGGATGCTTTCTTT. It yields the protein CASTGDSLRDAFF.

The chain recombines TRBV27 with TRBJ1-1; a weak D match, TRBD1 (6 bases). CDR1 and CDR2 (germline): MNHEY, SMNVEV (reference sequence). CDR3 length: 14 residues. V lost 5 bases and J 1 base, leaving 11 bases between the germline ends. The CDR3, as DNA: TGTGCCAGCAGTGTTCAGACAGGGAACACTGAAGCTTTCTTT. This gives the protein CASSVQTGNTEAFF.

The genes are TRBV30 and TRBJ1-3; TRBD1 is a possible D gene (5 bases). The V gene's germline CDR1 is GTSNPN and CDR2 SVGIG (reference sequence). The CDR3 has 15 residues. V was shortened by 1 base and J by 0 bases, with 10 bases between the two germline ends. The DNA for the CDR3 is TGTGCCTGGAGTGGGTCAGGGTTCTCTGGAAACACCATATATTTT. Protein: CAWSGSGFSGNTIYF.

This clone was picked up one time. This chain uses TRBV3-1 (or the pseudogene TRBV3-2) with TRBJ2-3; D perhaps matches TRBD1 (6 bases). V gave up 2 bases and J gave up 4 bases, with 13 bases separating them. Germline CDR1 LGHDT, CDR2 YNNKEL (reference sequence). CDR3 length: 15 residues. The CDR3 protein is CASSQPGTPPDTQYF. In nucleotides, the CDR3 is TGTGCCAGCAGCCAACCCGGGACACCCCCAGATACGCAGTATTTT.

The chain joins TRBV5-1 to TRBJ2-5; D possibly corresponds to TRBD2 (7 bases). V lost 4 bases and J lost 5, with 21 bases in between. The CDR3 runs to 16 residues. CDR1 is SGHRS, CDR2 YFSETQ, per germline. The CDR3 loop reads CASSRLGGQGSETQYF. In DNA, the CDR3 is TGCGCCAGCAGCCGGCTGGGGGGGCAGGGAAGTGAGACCCAGTACTTC.

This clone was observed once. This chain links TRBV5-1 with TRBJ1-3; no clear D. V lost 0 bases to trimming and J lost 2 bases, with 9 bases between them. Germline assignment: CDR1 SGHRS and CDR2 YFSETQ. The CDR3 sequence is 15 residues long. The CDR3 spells CASSLGAFTGNTIYF. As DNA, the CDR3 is TGCGCCAGCAGCTTGGGGGCCTTTACTGGAAACACCATATATTTT.

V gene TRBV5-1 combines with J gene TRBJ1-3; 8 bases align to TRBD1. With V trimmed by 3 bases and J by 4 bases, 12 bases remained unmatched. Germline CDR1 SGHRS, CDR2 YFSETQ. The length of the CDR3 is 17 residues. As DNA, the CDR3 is TGCGCCAGCAGCTGGAGGGGGCCGGACAGGGTCGGAAACACCATATATTTT. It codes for CASSWRGPDRVGNTIYF.

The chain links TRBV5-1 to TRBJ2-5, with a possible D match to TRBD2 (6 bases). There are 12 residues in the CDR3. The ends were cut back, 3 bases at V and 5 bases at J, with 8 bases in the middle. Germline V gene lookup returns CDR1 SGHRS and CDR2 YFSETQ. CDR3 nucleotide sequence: TGCGCCAGCAGCTCCGGGGGTGAGACCCAGTACTTC. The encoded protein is CASSSGGETQYF.

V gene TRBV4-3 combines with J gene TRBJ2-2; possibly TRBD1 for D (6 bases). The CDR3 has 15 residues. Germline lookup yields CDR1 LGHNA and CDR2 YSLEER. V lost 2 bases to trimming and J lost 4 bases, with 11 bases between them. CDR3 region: CASSQSDRRTGELFF. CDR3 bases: TGCGCCAGCAGCCAATCGGACAGACGCACCGGGGAGCTGTTTTTT.

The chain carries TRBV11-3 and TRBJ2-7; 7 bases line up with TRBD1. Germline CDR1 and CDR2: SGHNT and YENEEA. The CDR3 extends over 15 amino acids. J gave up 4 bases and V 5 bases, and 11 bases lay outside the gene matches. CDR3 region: CASSQINRGLYEQYF. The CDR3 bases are TGTGCCAGCAGCCAAATAAACAGGGGATTGTACGAGCAGTACTTC.